Following are 8 T cell receptor beta chains from one sample sequenced in a study of blood T cell repertoires in COVID-19. Repertoires were generated with immunoSEQ multiplex PCR, while TCRdb's copy carries only in-frame clones and drops some. The profile shows over 150,000 clones, about four fifths of them singletons. Sequencing was performed on peripheral blood. The receptors were gathered from a woman aged 70-85 years who had recovered from COVID-19.

V and J are TRBV6-5 and TRBJ2-3; D is possibly TRBD1 (5 bases). The germline V gene encodes CDR1 MNHEY and CDR2 SVGAGI. V lost 4 bases and J 2 bases, leaving 7 bases between the germline ends. This CDR3 region has 13 residues. The CDR3 DNA sequence: TGTGCCAGCAGTTGGGGCAACACAGATACGCAGTATTTT. Its protein product is CASSWGNTDTQYF.

V is TRBV7-2 and J is TRBJ2-3; perhaps TRBD1 as D (6 bases). Trimming cost V 5 bases and J 3 bases, with 9 bases left between them. Germline CDR1 and CDR2: SGHTA and FQGNSA. The CDR3 is 13 amino acids. The CDR3 loop reads CASSPRGTDTQYF. The CDR3 region has the DNA TGTGCCAGCAGCCCAAGGGGGACAGATACGCAGTATTTT. Combining the CDR3 with reference TRBV7-2 and TRBJ2-3 gives the whole variable domain GAGVSQSPSNKVTEKGKDVELRCDPISGHTALYWYRQSLGQGLEFLIYFQGNSAPDKSGLPSDRFSAERTGGSVSTLTIQRTQQEDSAVYLCASSPRGTDTQYFGPGTRLTVL.

This chain connects TRBV9 to TRBJ2-1; 10 bases map to TRBD2. Trimming took 2 bases from V and 8 from J; bases not matched to a gene: 10. This CDR3 has 16 amino acids. Germline V gene sequence: CDR1 SGDLS, CDR2 YYNGEE. The CDR3 sequence is CASSVRSGGLGDEQFF. The CDR3 nucleotides are TGTGCCAGCAGCGTCCGTAGCGGGGGGCTTGGGGATGAGCAGTTCTTC.

The gene calls are TRBV2 and TRBJ1-4; 8 nucleotides align to TRBD1. The CDR3 has 15 amino acids. The germline CDR1 and CDR2 sequences are SNHLY and FYNNEI. With V trimmed by 8 bases and J by 0 bases, 5 bases remained unmatched. The CDR3 sequence is CASGLTGATNEKLFF. The DNA of the CDR3 is TGTGCCAGCGGACTGACAGGGGCAACTAATGAAAAACTGTTTTTT.

Concerning this clone itself: Compared with germline, one end of the junction differs, possibly owing to a read error. Other DNA sequences in the same sample also yield this CDR3. DNA of the CDR3: TGTGCCAGTAGCTCCCGGACAGGGACGGCAGATACGCAGTATTTT. Its protein product is CASSSRTGTADTQYF. This rearrangement joins TRBV11-3 to TRBJ2-3; 8 nucleotides match TRBD1. Germline V gene sequence: CDR1 SGHNT, CDR2 YENEEA. This CDR3 is 15 amino acids long.

The chain combines TRBV6-5 with TRBJ2-5; TRBD1 aligns across 7 bases. With 6 bases clipped from V and 3 bases from J, the junction kept 10 bases outside the gene matches. Germline V lookup: CDR1 MNHEY, CDR2 SVGAGI. This CDR3 region has 15 residues. For the CDR3, the DNA is TGTGCCAGCAGGCCCTCAAAACAGGGGAAAGAGACCCAGTACTTC. Protein product: CASRPSKQGKETQYF.

The J gene is TRBJ2-7, the V gene TRBV4-2, with 7 positions matching TRBD2. The CDR3 consists of 16 residues. Germline trimming cut 2 bases from V and 5 bases from J; bases unmatched to any gene: 12. The V gene's germline CDR1 is LGHNA and CDR2 YNFKEQ. CDR3 nucleotide sequence: TGTGCCAGCAGCCAATCCGGAGGGAGGGCCTGGAACGAGCAGTACTTC. Amino acid sequence: CASSQSGGRAWNEQYF.

This chain joins TRBV6-5 and TRBJ1-2, with D unresolved. This CDR3 comprises 15 residues. The germline gives CDR1 MNHEY, CDR2 SVGAGI. The V gene lost 7 bases and the J gene lost 3 bases, with 18 bases spanning the gap. The CDR3 reads CASTSPRGAHYGYTF. CDR3 DNA sequence: TGTGCCAGCACCAGCCCCCGGGGTGCCCACTATGGCTACACCTTC.